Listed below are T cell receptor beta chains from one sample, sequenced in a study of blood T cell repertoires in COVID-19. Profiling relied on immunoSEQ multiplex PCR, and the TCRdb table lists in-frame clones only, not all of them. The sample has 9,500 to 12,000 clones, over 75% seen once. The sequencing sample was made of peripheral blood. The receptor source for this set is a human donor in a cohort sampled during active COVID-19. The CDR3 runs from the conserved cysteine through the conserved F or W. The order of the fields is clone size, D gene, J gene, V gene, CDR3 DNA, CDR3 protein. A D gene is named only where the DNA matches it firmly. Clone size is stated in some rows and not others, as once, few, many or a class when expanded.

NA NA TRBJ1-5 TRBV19 TGTGCCAGTACGTCAGTTAGCAATCAGCCCCAGCATTTT CASTSVSNQPQHF
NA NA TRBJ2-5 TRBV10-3 TGTGCCATCAGTGAGTCCTACCAAGAGACCCAGTACTTC CAISESYQETQYF
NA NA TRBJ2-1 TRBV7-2 TGTGCCAGCAGCCCCTTCGAGGGTCTGCAGTTGAAGCAGTTCTTC CASSPFEGLQLKQFF
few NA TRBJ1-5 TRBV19 TGTGCCAGTAGTCGCCCGGGACAGCCCCAGCATTTT CASSRPGQPQHF
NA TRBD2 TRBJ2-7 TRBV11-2 TGTGCCAGCGCCCTAGCGGGGGAGTCCTACGAGCAGTACTTC CASALAGESYEQYF
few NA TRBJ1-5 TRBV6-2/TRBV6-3 TGTGCCAGCAGTCCCAGGGCTGGCAATCAGCCCCAGCATTTT CASSPRAGNQPQHF
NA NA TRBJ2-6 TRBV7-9 TGTGCCAGCAGCCTTCAGGGCACTGGGGCCAACGTCCTGACTTTC CASSLQGTGANVLTF
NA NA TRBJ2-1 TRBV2 TGTGCCAGCAGGTGGGGCGGGGACTCCTACAATGAGCAGTTCTTC CASRWGGDSYNEQFF
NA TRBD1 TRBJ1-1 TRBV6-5 TGTGCCAGCAGCCCCGACAGGGGGGCGACTGAAGCTTTCTTT CASSPDRGATEAFF
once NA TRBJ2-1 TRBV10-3 TGTGCCATCAAGAGGCCAGGGGAGTCCTACAATGAGCAGTTCTTC CAIKRPGESYNEQFF
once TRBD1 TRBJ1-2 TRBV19 TGTGCCAGTGGCTACAGGGGGAACTATGGCTACACCTTC CASGYRGNYGYTF